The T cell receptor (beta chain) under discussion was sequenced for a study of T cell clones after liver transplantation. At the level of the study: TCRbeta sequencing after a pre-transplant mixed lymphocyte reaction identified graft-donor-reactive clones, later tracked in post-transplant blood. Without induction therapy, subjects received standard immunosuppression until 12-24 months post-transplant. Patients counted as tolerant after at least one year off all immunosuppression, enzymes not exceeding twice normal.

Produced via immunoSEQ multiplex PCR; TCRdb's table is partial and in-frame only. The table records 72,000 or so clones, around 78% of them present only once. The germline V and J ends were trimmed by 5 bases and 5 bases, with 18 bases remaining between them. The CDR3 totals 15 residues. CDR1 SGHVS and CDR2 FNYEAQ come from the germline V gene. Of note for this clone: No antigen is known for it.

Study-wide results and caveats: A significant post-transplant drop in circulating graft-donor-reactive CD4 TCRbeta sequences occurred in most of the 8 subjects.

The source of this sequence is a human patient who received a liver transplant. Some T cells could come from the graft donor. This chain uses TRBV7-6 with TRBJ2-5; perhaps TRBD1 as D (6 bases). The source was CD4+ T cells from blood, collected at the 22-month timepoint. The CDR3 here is CASSLGAVPGETQYF. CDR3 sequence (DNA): TGTGCCAGCAGCCTGGGGGCGGTACCCGGGGAGACCCAGTACTTC.